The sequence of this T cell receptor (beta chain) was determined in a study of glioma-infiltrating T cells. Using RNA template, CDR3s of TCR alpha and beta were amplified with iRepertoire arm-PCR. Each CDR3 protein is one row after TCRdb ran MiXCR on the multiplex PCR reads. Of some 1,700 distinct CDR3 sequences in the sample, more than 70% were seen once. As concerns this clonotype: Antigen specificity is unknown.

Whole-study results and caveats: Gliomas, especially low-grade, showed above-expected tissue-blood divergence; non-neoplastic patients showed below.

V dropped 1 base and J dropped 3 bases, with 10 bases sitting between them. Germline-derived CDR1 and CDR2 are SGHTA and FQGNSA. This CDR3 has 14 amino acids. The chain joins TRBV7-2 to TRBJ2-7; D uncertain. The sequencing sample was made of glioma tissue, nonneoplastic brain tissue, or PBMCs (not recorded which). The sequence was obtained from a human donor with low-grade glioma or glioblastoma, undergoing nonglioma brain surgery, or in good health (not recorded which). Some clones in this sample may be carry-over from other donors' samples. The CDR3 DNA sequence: TGTGCCAGCAGCTTAGGTACACCAGACTACGAGCAGTACTTC. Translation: CASSLGTPDYEQYF. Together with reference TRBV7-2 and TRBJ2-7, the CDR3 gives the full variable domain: GAGVSQSPSNKVTEKGKDVELRCDPISGHTALYWYRQSLGQGLEFLIYFQGNSAPDKSGLPSDRFSAERTGGSVSTLTIQRTQQEDSAVYLCASSLGTPDYEQYFGPGTRLTVT.